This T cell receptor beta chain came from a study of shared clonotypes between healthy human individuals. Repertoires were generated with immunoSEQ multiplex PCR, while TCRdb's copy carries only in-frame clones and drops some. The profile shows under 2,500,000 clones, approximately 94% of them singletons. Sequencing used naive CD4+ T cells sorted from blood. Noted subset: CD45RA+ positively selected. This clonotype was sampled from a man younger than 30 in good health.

The CDR3 loop is CASSIGTTKRETQYF. CDR3 nucleotide sequence: TGTGCCAGTAGTATCGGGACGACTAAGAGGGAGACCCAGTACTTC. The chain links TRBV19 to TRBJ2-5; D may be TRBD1 or TRBD2 (5 bases each). CDR1 and CDR2 (germline): LNHDA, SQIVND (reference sequence). This CDR3 has 15 residues. V shed 3 bases and J shed 5 bases, with 16 bases lying between them.